This is a list of T cell receptor beta chains from one sample in a study of T cell responses to AZD1222 COVID-19 vaccine. Assay: immunoSEQ multiplex PCR; the TCRdb copy retains only in-frame clones and omits some. The data show approximately 76,000 clones, with 70% to 85% seen just once and 2.9% held by the top ten. The specimen comprised peripheral blood, sampled on day 0 of AZD1222 vaccination. The source of these receptors is an adult in good health. The CDR3 runs from the conserved cysteine through the conserved F or W. The order of the fields is J gene, D gene, clone size, V gene, CDR3 DNA, CDR3 protein. A D gene is named only where the DNA matches it firmly. Only part of the rows carry a size: once, few, many, or a class if the clone is expanded.

J gene: TRBJ2-3; D gene: NA; clone size: few; V gene: TRBV5-1; CDR3 DNA: TGCGCCAGCAGCCCCGAGCGGGGCACAGATACGCAGTATTTT; CDR3 protein: CASSPERGTDTQYF
J gene: TRBJ2-3; D gene: NA; clone size: few; V gene: TRBV2; CDR3 DNA: TGTGCCAGCAGTGAAGTTGAAGAGACGCAGTATTTT; CDR3 protein: CASSEVEETQYF
J gene: TRBJ2-1; D gene: TRBD2; clone size: NA; V gene: TRBV7-6; CDR3 DNA: TGTGCCAGCAGCCTACCTAGCGGGGGAAATGAGCAGTTCTTC; CDR3 protein: CASSLPSGGNEQFF
J gene: TRBJ1-1; D gene: NA; clone size: once; V gene: TRBV30; CDR3 DNA: TGTGCCTGGGTCAACCGGGAAGCTTTCTTT; CDR3 protein: CAWVNREAFF
J gene: TRBJ1-2; D gene: NA; clone size: NA; V gene: TRBV4-1; CDR3 DNA: TGCGCCAGCAGCCCTCGAAGAGCGGGGAGCCAGGACTATGGCTACACCTTC; CDR3 protein: CASSPRRAGSQDYGYTF
J gene: TRBJ2-1; D gene: TRBD2; clone size: NA; V gene: TRBV7-7; CDR3 DNA: TGTGCTAGCAGCTTAACGTTGACTAGCTGGGATGAGCAGTTCTTC; CDR3 protein: CASSLTLTSWDEQFF
J gene: TRBJ1-3; D gene: NA; clone size: few; V gene: TRBV6-5; CDR3 DNA: TGTGCCAGCACTAGGCTTGGCTCTGGAAACACCATATATTTT; CDR3 protein: CASTRLGSGNTIYF
J gene: TRBJ1-4; D gene: NA; clone size: NA; V gene: TRBV2; CDR3 DNA: TGTGCCAGCAGTGATTCAGGAGGTCGGGAAAAACTGTTTTTT; CDR3 protein: CASSDSGGREKLFF
J gene: TRBJ2-2; D gene: NA; clone size: NA; V gene: TRBV7-2; CDR3 DNA: TGTGCCAGCAGCTTAGTCCCAGGGACCGGGGAGCTGTTTTTT; CDR3 protein: CASSLVPGTGELFF
J gene: TRBJ2-5; D gene: TRBD1; clone size: NA; V gene: TRBV7-2; CDR3 DNA: TGTGCCAGCAGCTTAGGGGCAGGGGGAGAGACCCAGTACTTC; CDR3 protein: CASSLGAGGETQYF
J gene: TRBJ1-2; D gene: TRBD1; clone size: NA; V gene: TRBV6-5; CDR3 DNA: TGTGCCAGCAGAACGGACAGGATTAACTATGGCTACACCTTC; CDR3 protein: CASRTDRINYGYTF
J gene: TRBJ2-7; D gene: NA; clone size: NA; V gene: TRBV3-1/TRBV3-2; CDR3 DNA: TGTGCCAGCAGCCAAGGAAAGGGAGAGCAGTACTTC; CDR3 protein: CASSQGKGEQYF
J gene: TRBJ1-5; D gene: NA; clone size: NA; V gene: TRBV30; CDR3 DNA: TGTGCCTGGAGTGTAGGGCCGGTCAATCAGCCCCAGCATTTT; CDR3 protein: CAWSVGPVNQPQHF
J gene: TRBJ1-3; D gene: NA; clone size: once; V gene: TRBV7-9; CDR3 DNA: TGTGCCAGCAGCTTTGCTGAGGCGTCTGGAAACACCATATATTTT; CDR3 protein: CASSFAEASGNTIYF
J gene: TRBJ2-7; D gene: TRBD1; clone size: NA; V gene: TRBV4-1; CDR3 DNA: TGCGCCAGCAGCCTCGGGACAGGGGCGAACGAGCAGTACTTC; CDR3 protein: CASSLGTGANEQYF
J gene: TRBJ1-1; D gene: TRBD1; clone size: NA; V gene: TRBV14; CDR3 DNA: TGTGCCAGCAGCCAAGAAGGCAGGGGGGCTGAAGCTTTCTTT; CDR3 protein: CASSQEGRGAEAFF
J gene: TRBJ1-5; D gene: NA; clone size: NA; V gene: TRBV7-9; CDR3 DNA: TGTGCCAGCAGTACTATAGGAGGGCCCCAGCATTTT; CDR3 protein: CASSTIGGPQHF
J gene: TRBJ2-5; D gene: NA; clone size: NA; V gene: TRBV27; CDR3 DNA: TGTGCCAGCAGTCCACAGGCCGTCCAAGAGACCCAGTACTTC; CDR3 protein: CASSPQAVQETQYF
J gene: TRBJ2-2; D gene: NA; clone size: NA; V gene: TRBV11-2; CDR3 DNA: TGTGCCAGCAGCTATTACGGGGGGCCCACCGGGGAGCTGTTTTTT; CDR3 protein: CASSYYGGPTGELFF
J gene: TRBJ1-4; D gene: TRBD1; clone size: NA; V gene: TRBV2; CDR3 DNA: TGTGCCAGTCTAGGGACAGGGATTGAAAAACTGTTTTTT; CDR3 protein: CASLGTGIEKLFF
J gene: TRBJ2-1; D gene: TRBD1; clone size: NA; V gene: TRBV2; CDR3 DNA: TGTGCCAGCAATCCGGACAGGGGGTGGGTTGAGCAGTTCTTC; CDR3 protein: CASNPDRGWVEQFF
J gene: TRBJ2-3; D gene: NA; clone size: once; V gene: TRBV7-3; CDR3 DNA: TGTGCCAGCAGCTTAAGCCCAGGGAGGACAGATACGCAGTATTTT; CDR3 protein: CASSLSPGRTDTQYF
J gene: TRBJ1-1; D gene: NA; clone size: NA; V gene: TRBV12-3/TRBV12-4; CDR3 DNA: TGTGCCAGCAGTTTTGGATCAGTGGCTGAAGCTTTCTTT; CDR3 protein: CASSFGSVAEAFF
J gene: TRBJ1-1; D gene: NA; clone size: once; V gene: TRBV29-1; CDR3 DNA: TGCAGCGTGAAGATGAACACTGAAGCTTTCTTT; CDR3 protein: CSVKMNTEAFF
J gene: TRBJ2-3; D gene: NA; clone size: NA; V gene: TRBV2; CDR3 DNA: TGTGCCAGCAGTGGCGTGGGGGAGACCACAGATACGCAGTATTTT; CDR3 protein: CASSGVGETTDTQYF
J gene: TRBJ2-7; D gene: TRBD2; clone size: NA; V gene: TRBV4-3; CDR3 DNA: TGCGCCAGCAGCCAAGATCCCTCTGGAGGGAGGGCCGGTGAGCAGTACTTC; CDR3 protein: CASSQDPSGGRAGEQYF
J gene: TRBJ2-7; D gene: TRBD1; clone size: NA; V gene: TRBV7-9; CDR3 DNA: TGTGCCAGCAGCCCGGGACAGGGGGCGGGAGAGCAGTACTTC; CDR3 protein: CASSPGQGAGEQYF
J gene: TRBJ2-7; D gene: NA; clone size: NA; V gene: TRBV4-1; CDR3 DNA: TGCGCCAGCTCCCCGGGACTGACTGGCTACGAGCAGTACTTC; CDR3 protein: CASSPGLTGYEQYF
J gene: TRBJ2-1; D gene: TRBD2; clone size: once; V gene: TRBV4-3; CDR3 DNA: TGCGCCAGCAGCCAAGAGGCTTCTAGCGGTCGGCCCAATGAGCAGTTCTTC; CDR3 protein: CASSQEASSGRPNEQFF
J gene: TRBJ2-3; D gene: TRBD1; clone size: once; V gene: TRBV13; CDR3 DNA: TGTGCCAGCAGCTTACGACAGGGAGTTGGGAATACGCAGTATTTT; CDR3 protein: CASSLRQGVGNTQYF
J gene: TRBJ2-1; D gene: NA; clone size: NA; V gene: TRBV6-1; CDR3 DNA: TGTGCCAGCAGTGAAGGGTACAATGAGCAGTTCTTC; CDR3 protein: CASSEGYNEQFF
J gene: TRBJ1-6; D gene: TRBD1; clone size: NA; V gene: TRBV15; CDR3 DNA: TGTGCCACCAGCAGGGCGGACAGGGGTTCACCCCTCCACTTT; CDR3 protein: CATSRADRGSPLHF
J gene: TRBJ2-7; D gene: TRBD2; clone size: NA; V gene: TRBV6-5; CDR3 DNA: TGTGCCAGCAGTCTCGGGACTAGCGGCTACGAGCAGTACTTC; CDR3 protein: CASSLGTSGYEQYF
J gene: TRBJ2-4; D gene: TRBD2; clone size: NA; V gene: TRBV20-1; CDR3 DNA: TGCAGTGCTAGTCGGCTAGCGGGGGGGAATAGAAACATTCAGTACTTC; CDR3 protein: CSASRLAGGNRNIQYF
J gene: TRBJ1-1; D gene: NA; clone size: NA; V gene: TRBV7-8; CDR3 DNA: TGTGCCAGCAGCTTAGTATTATTGAACACTGAAGCTTTCTTT; CDR3 protein: CASSLVLLNTEAFF
J gene: TRBJ2-6; D gene: NA; clone size: NA; V gene: TRBV2; CDR3 DNA: TGTGCCACCCAAACGGGTAGGCCCTCTGGGGCCAACGTCCTGACTTTC; CDR3 protein: CATQTGRPSGANVLTF
J gene: TRBJ2-7; D gene: NA; clone size: NA; V gene: TRBV9; CDR3 DNA: TGTGCCAGCAGCGCGCGGGACTCCTACGAGCAGTACTTC; CDR3 protein: CASSARDSYEQYF
J gene: TRBJ1-5; D gene: NA; clone size: NA; V gene: TRBV7-8; CDR3 DNA: TGTGCCAGCAGCTTAGGACCTGGGAGCAATCAGCCCCAGCATTTT; CDR3 protein: CASSLGPGSNQPQHF
J gene: TRBJ2-3; D gene: TRBD2; clone size: NA; V gene: TRBV5-1; CDR3 DNA: TGCGCCAGCAGCCCGACTAGCGGGCCTAGCACAGATACGCAGTATTTT; CDR3 protein: CASSPTSGPSTDTQYF
J gene: TRBJ1-1; D gene: NA; clone size: NA; V gene: TRBV30; CDR3 DNA: TGTGCCTGGATGGTTGGAAGTATTAGGGACACTGAAGCTTTCTTT; CDR3 protein: CAWMVGSIRDTEAFF
J gene: TRBJ1-1; D gene: NA; clone size: NA; V gene: TRBV13; CDR3 DNA: TGTGCCAGCAGCTTGTCGGCCGGTGGACCCGAAGCTTTCTTT; CDR3 protein: CASSLSAGGPEAFF
J gene: TRBJ1-1; D gene: NA; clone size: NA; V gene: TRBV18; CDR3 DNA: TGTGCCAGCTCACCACGGGGTTTAGGCACTGAAGCTTTCTTT; CDR3 protein: CASSPRGLGTEAFF
J gene: TRBJ1-1; D gene: TRBD1; clone size: medium-sized; V gene: TRBV2; CDR3 DNA: TGTGCCAGCAGTGCTACAGGGGTATCGAACACTGAAGCTTTCTTT; CDR3 protein: CASSATGVSNTEAFF
J gene: TRBJ2-7; D gene: NA; clone size: NA; V gene: TRBV9; CDR3 DNA: TGTGCCAGCAGCCCCAGGTTTGAAGTCTACGAGCAGTACTTC; CDR3 protein: CASSPRFEVYEQYF
J gene: TRBJ1-2; D gene: NA; clone size: NA; V gene: TRBV6-5; CDR3 DNA: TGTGCCAGCAGTCCAACATCCGGGACCGCCGGTGGCTACACCTTC; CDR3 protein: CASSPTSGTAGGYTF
J gene: TRBJ1-1; D gene: NA; clone size: NA; V gene: TRBV19; CDR3 DNA: TGTGCCAGTAAAGCCAGACTGAACACTGAAGCTTTCTTT; CDR3 protein: CASKARLNTEAFF
J gene: TRBJ2-6; D gene: NA; clone size: NA; V gene: TRBV5-4; CDR3 DNA: TGTGCCAGCAGCTTGCCGGAGGGTGGGGCCAACGTCCTGACTTTC; CDR3 protein: CASSLPEGGANVLTF
J gene: TRBJ2-1; D gene: TRBD2; clone size: NA; V gene: TRBV24-1; CDR3 DNA: TGTGCCACCAGTGGCTCCACTAGCGGAGACTACAATGAGCAGTTCTTC; CDR3 protein: CATSGSTSGDYNEQFF
J gene: TRBJ2-7; D gene: TRBD2; clone size: NA; V gene: TRBV9; CDR3 DNA: TGTGCCAGCAGCCCCTTAGTAGCGGGCGCCTCCTACGAGCAGTACTTC; CDR3 protein: CASSPLVAGASYEQYF
J gene: TRBJ2-1; D gene: NA; clone size: NA; V gene: TRBV7-6; CDR3 DNA: TGTGCCAGCAGCCAAACTGAGGCGACCGGGACTCAGCAGTTCTTC; CDR3 protein: CASSQTEATGTQQFF
J gene: TRBJ2-7; D gene: NA; clone size: NA; V gene: TRBV7-3; CDR3 DNA: TGTGCCAGCAGCCAAACCGGGGGACGGGGACGCTACGAGCAGTACTTC; CDR3 protein: CASSQTGGRGRYEQYF
J gene: TRBJ1-2; D gene: TRBD1; clone size: once; V gene: TRBV7-2; CDR3 DNA: TGTGCCAGCAGCTTAGCGGCGGGACAGGGTCACTATGGCTACACCTTC; CDR3 protein: CASSLAAGQGHYGYTF
J gene: TRBJ2-5; D gene: NA; clone size: NA; V gene: TRBV6-2/TRBV6-3; CDR3 DNA: TGTGCCAGCAGTTACGAGGTGGGGACCCAGTACTTC; CDR3 protein: CASSYEVGTQYF